The clone carrying this T cell receptor (beta chain) appeared many times. Its antigen is currently unknown. Other DNA sequences from this sample encode an identical CDR3 as well. This specimen comes from a study of radiotherapy plus CTLA-4 blockade in lung cancer. As for the study in general: Of all patients, more than 15% responded objectively and around 31% showed disease control.

Receiving focal radiation plus CTLA-4 blockade with ipilimumab were patients who had chemo-refractory metastatic non-small-cell lung cancer. Broader study findings: It was early blood T cell clone dynamics, with interferon-beta, that reportedly best predicted response. TCR clones originating in tumors grew in number in blood after radiotherapy plus ipilimumab.

The method was immunoSEQ multiplex PCR; TCRdb's version includes in-frame clones alone and lacks a portion of them. Here the sample spans fewer than 150,000 clones, around 75% being singletons. Germline V lookup: CDR1 MDHEN, CDR2 SYDVKM. With 1 base clipped from V and 1 base from J, the junction kept 2 bases outside the gene matches. CDR3 length equals 15 residues. The chain uses TRBV28 and TRBJ2-3; 7 bases map to TRBD2. The clonotype was recovered from a human donor with non-small cell lung cancer who had a partial response to radiotherapy plus ipilimumab. This specimen consisted of peripheral blood, obtained from a patient treated with radiotherapy plus ipilimumab. The CDR3 DNA is TGTGCCAGCAGTTTATTAGCGGGCCGCACAGATACGCAGTATTTT. Its protein is CASSLLAGRTDTQYF.